A single sample gave rise to the 27 T cell receptor beta chains below, sequenced in a study of identical twins. TCRdb analysed the 5' RACE reads with MiXCR anew, one entry per CDR3 protein. The repertoire holds under 450,000 distinct CDR3 sequences, about 18% seen once, with around 10% in the top ten. Sequencing used naive T cells sorted from blood. These receptors originate from a man aged 50-60 years in good health.

This chain uses TRBV6-1 with TRBJ1-6; 7 bases align to TRBD1. CDR1 is MNHNS, CDR2 SASEGT, per germline. The CDR3 has 15 residues. After removal of 6 bases from V and 7 bases from J, the junction contained 9 bases not matched to a gene. The CDR3 nucleotides read TGTGCCAGCAGGATAACCGGGACAGACAATTCACCCCTCCACTTT. Its protein is CASRITGTDNSPLHF.

This chain joins TRBV11-2 and TRBJ1-4; D not certain. The CDR3 length is 14 residues. V dropped 2 bases and J dropped 8 bases, with 12 bases sitting between them. Germline CDR1 and CDR2: SGHAT and FQNNGV. The CDR3: CASSLFPLKEKLFF. The DNA for the CDR3 is TGTGCCAGCAGCTTATTTCCTCTTAAAGAAAAACTGTTTTTT.

This clonotype has a handful of counts. The V call is TRBV5-1, the J call TRBJ2-5; TRBD2 might be the D (5 bases). CDR1 SGHRS and CDR2 YFSETQ come from the germline V gene. Trimming pared 4 bases from V and 5 bases from J, leaving 15 bases between. This CDR3 has 14 amino acids. The CDR3 DNA reads as TGCGCCAGCAGCCCTACCGCAGCGGAGGAGACCCAGTACTTC. Residues: CASSPTAAEETQYF. Full variable domain (missing parts from reference TRBV5-1 and TRBJ2-5): KAGVTQTPRYLIKTRGQQVTLSCSPISGHRSVSWYQQTPGQGLQFLFEYFSETQRNKGNFPGRFSGRQFSNSRSEMNVSTLELGDSALYLCASSPTAAEETQYFGPGTRLLVL.

This clonotype was found a few times. The gene calls are TRBV5-5 and TRBJ2-1; weak D call: TRBD1 (6 bases). Germline V CDR1 and CDR2: SGHKS, YYEKEE (reference sequence). The CDR3 length is 13 residues. V shed 4 bases and J shed 5 bases, with 10 bases lying between them. CDR3 in DNA: TGTGCCAGCAGCCCCGGGACACACAATGAGCAGTTCTTC. This encodes CASSPGTHNEQFF.

This clonotype was picked up many times. The chain couples TRBV12-3 or TRBV12-4 to TRBJ2-7; possibly TRBD1 for D (6 bases). Trimming took 6 bases from V and 1 from J, leaving 10 bases between them. CDR3 size: 13 residues. CDR3 sequence (DNA): TGTGCCAGCAGCGAAGACAGGTCCTACGAGCAGTACTTC. Encoded protein: CASSEDRSYEQYF.

A word on this clonotype: This could be a read error, since a much larger clone is one nucleotide away. The J gene is TRBJ1-1, the V gene TRBV4-2; no firm D call. The germline gives CDR1 LGHNA, CDR2 YNFKEQ. The CDR3 length is 13 residues. The CDR3 nucleotides are TGTGCCAGCAGCAAAGCAGAGAACACTGAAGCTCTCTTT. As protein: CASSKAENTEALF.

This clonotype was observed a handful of times. V is TRBV7-9 and J is TRBJ2-5; perhaps TRBD1 as D (6 bases). The CDR3 has 14 residues. V shed 2 bases and J shed 5 bases, with 12 bases lying between them. CDR1 and CDR2 (germline): SEHNR, FQNEAQ (reference sequence). CDR3 amino acids: CASSLIYRVETQYF. The CDR3 region has the DNA TGTGCCAGCAGCTTAATCTACAGGGTGGAGACCCAGTACTTC.

This clonotype appeared a few times. The chain couples TRBV5-1 to TRBJ2-5, with D possibly being TRBD1 (6 bases). The V gene lost 2 bases and the J gene lost 2 bases, with 10 bases spanning the gap. The germline V gene encodes CDR1 SGHRS and CDR2 YFSETQ. This CDR3 comprises 14 residues. This chain's CDR3 is CASSFDRPQETQYF. CDR3 DNA: TGCGCCAGCAGCTTCGACAGGCCACAAGAGACCCAGTACTTC. The complete variable domain, with remaining parts taken from reference TRBV5-1 and TRBJ2-5, reads KAGVTQTPRYLIKTRGQQVTLSCSPISGHRSVSWYQQTPGQGLQFLFEYFSETQRNKGNFPGRFSGRQFSNSRSEMNVSTLELGDSALYLCASSFDRPQETQYFGPGTRLLVL.

This clonotype was seen a few times. The conserved closing phenylalanine or tryptophan is absent in this CDR3, likely reflecting a read error. It is unclear where the CDR3 begins or ends on the DNA, so no DNA is shown, and the CDR3 is as TCRdb lists it. This rearrangement joins TRBV7-2 to TRBJ2-3; the table gives TRBD1 as D, unverified against the DNA. CDR1 is SGHTA and CDR2 is FQGNSA in the germline V gene. The CDR3 length is 10 residues, termini included. Here the CDR3 reads CASSPAQGAV.

The chain couples TRBV4-1 to TRBJ1-2; the match to TRBD1 covers 8 bases. Germline CDR1 and CDR2: MGHRA and YSYEKL. The CDR3 length is 16 residues. Germline trimming cut 3 bases from V and 4 bases from J; bases unmatched to any gene: 10. Written as DNA, the CDR3 is TGCGCCAGCAGCCAGGTTAACCAGGGACAGGCCTATGGCTACACCTTC. It yields the protein CASSQVNQGQAYGYTF.

This clonotype came up many times. This chain links TRBV14 with TRBJ2-5; no definite D call. CDR3 length: 11 amino acids. Trimming removed 0 bases at V and 5 bases at J, with 1 base between. Germline V lookup: CDR1 SGHDN, CDR2 FVKESK. As DNA, the CDR3 is TGTGCCAGCAGCCAAGAGGAGACCCAGTACTTC. It is translated as CASSQEETQYF.

There are a few counts of this clonotype. The chain recombines TRBV6-5 with TRBJ1-2; 8 bases match TRBD1. CDR1 and CDR2 from the germline V gene are MNHEY and SVGAGI. The CDR3 length is 15 residues. V gave up 0 bases and J gave up 2 bases; unmatched junction bases: 2. In DNA, the CDR3 is TGTGCCAGCAGTTACTCATACAGGGGGAACTATGGCTACACCTTC. The encoded protein is CASSYSYRGNYGYTF.

This sequence joins TRBV5-1 and TRBJ1-1; 9 bases match TRBD1. This CDR3 is built from 15 residues. CDR1 is SGHRS, CDR2 YFSETQ, per germline. Trimming removed 4 bases from V and 4 bases from J; junction bases left unmatched: 8. CDR3 DNA: TGCGCCAGCAGCGTTACAGGGGGCCTCGTCACTGAAGCTTTCTTT. Translating it yields CASSVTGGLVTEAFF.

The rearrangement links TRBV5-1 to TRBJ2-1, with 7 bases that match TRBD1. Germline V lookup: CDR1 SGHRS, CDR2 YFSETQ. The CDR3 length is 11 residues. Unmatched junction bases numbered 3, after V lost 3 bases and J lost 12 bases. The CDR3 is CASSWGQLQFF. In DNA, the CDR3 is TGCGCCAGCAGCTGGGGACAGCTGCAGTTCTTC.

At least ten counts were recorded for this clonotype. CDR3 region: CASGTDSTDTQYF. Here the CDR3 DNA reads TGCGCCAGCGGGACAGATAGCACAGATACGCAGTATTTT. The rearrangement uses TRBV5-1 and TRBJ2-3; 7 nucleotides align to TRBD1. Germline CDR1 and CDR2: SGHRS and YFSETQ. The J segment lost 0 bases and the V segment lost 7 bases, leaving 2 bases of the junction unmatched. This CDR3 contains 13 residues.

V gene TRBV20-1 combines with J gene TRBJ2-7; possibly TRBD2 for D (6 bases). CDR1 and CDR2 from the germline V gene are DFQATT and SNEGSKA (reference sequence). The CDR3 sequence is 14 residues long. V lost 3 bases, J lost 2 bases, and 14 bases lay in between. CDR3 in DNA: TGCAGTGCTAGGGGCGGGAACAACCCCTACGAGCAGTACTTC. Translated, it gives CSARGGNNPYEQYF.

V and J are TRBV5-6 and TRBJ1-4; D unclear. From germline, CDR1 is SGHDT and CDR2 YYEEEE. With 1 base removed from V and 8 bases from J, the gap between germline ends came to 12 bases. CDR3 length: 14 amino acids. The CDR3 region is CASSLLSGEEKLFF. The CDR3 coding sequence is TGTGCCAGCAGCTTGTTATCAGGCGAGGAAAAACTGTTTTTT. The full variable domain, completed using reference TRBV5-6 and TRBJ1-4, is DAGVTQSPTHLIKTRGQQVTLRCSPKSGHDTVSWYQQALGQGPQFIFQYYEEEERQRGNFPDRFSGHQFPNYSSELNVNALLLGDSALYLCASSLLSGEEKLFFGSGTQLSVL.

The J gene is TRBJ2-6, the V gene TRBV12-3 or TRBV12-4; the D call may be TRBD1 or TRBD2 (5 bases each). CDR3 length equals 17 residues. The germline V and J ends were trimmed by 4 bases and 0 bases, with 13 bases remaining between them. Here the CDR3 DNA reads TGTGCCAGCAGTTCGGGACGGATGAACTCTGGGGCCAACGTCCTGACTTTC. It codes for CASSSGRMNSGANVLTF.

The chain employs TRBV3-1 and TRBJ2-1, with a possible D match to TRBD2 (5 bases). The germline V gene has CDR1 LGHDT and CDR2 YNNKEL (reference sequence). Deletions cut 3 bases from V and 7 bases from J, with 16 bases between. The CDR3 spans 15 residues. The CDR3 protein is CASSHRAALGNEQFF. DNA of the CDR3: TGTGCCAGCAGCCATCGGGCTGCACTAGGGAATGAGCAGTTCTTC.

This clonotype was observed many times. The chain employs TRBV7-3 and TRBJ2-1, with 7 bases that match TRBD2. The length of the CDR3 is 15 residues. Germline assignment: CDR1 SGHTA and CDR2 FQGTGA. V shed 5 bases, J shed 5 bases, and the junction held 9 bases outside the gene matches. CDR3 nucleotides: TGTGCCAGCAGCCGACGAACTAGCGAGAACAATGAGCAGTTCTTC. Translation gives CASSRRTSENNEQFF.

This clonotype appeared a few times. This chain uses TRBV25-1 with TRBJ2-7; 13 positions match TRBD2. Germline CDR1 MGHDK, CDR2 SYGVNS. This CDR3 is 16 amino acids long. The V gene end was trimmed by 5 bases and the J gene end by 2 bases; junction bases not matched to a gene: 6. The CDR3 spells CASSPKLAGGPYEQYF. CDR3 DNA sequence: TGTGCCAGCAGTCCAAAACTAGCGGGAGGGCCCTACGAGCAGTACTTC.

The rearrangement links TRBV4-3 to TRBJ2-3; 7 bases line up with TRBD2. The CDR3 has 19 amino acids. V shed 0 bases, J shed 0 bases, and the junction held 12 bases outside the gene matches. Germline CDR1 reads LGHNA; CDR2 reads YSLEER. This CDR3 is CASSQDFRLAITSTDTQYF. The CDR3 DNA sequence: TGCGCCAGCAGCCAAGATTTCCGACTAGCAATAACTAGCACAGATACGCAGTATTTT.

This clonotype was picked up many times. The chain joins TRBV6-5 to TRBJ1-2; 8 nucleotides agree with TRBD1. The CDR3 has 15 residues. Looked up from germline, CDR1 is MNHEY and CDR2 is SVGAGI. J gave up 4 bases and V 3 bases, and 7 bases lay outside the gene matches. This CDR3 is CASSYLGQAVYGYTF. The CDR3 nucleotides are TGTGCCAGCAGTTATTTGGGACAGGCCGTCTATGGCTACACCTTC.

This clonotype has more than one count but fewer than ten. The chain couples TRBV29-1 to TRBJ2-2; D not certain. Germline CDR1 SQVTM, CDR2 ANQGSEA. V shed 2 bases and J shed 0 bases, with 7 bases lying between them. The CDR3 has 14 amino acids. In DNA, the CDR3 is TGCAGCGTTGAACCGAACGCGAACACCGGGGAGCTGTTTTTT. It codes for CSVEPNANTGELFF.

The V and J genes are TRBV4-2 and TRBJ2-7; D unclear. This CDR3 is built from 16 residues. Germline CDR1 and CDR2: LGHNA and YNFKEQ. V was clipped by 0 bases and J by 0 bases, with 12 bases between them. CDR3 sequence reads: CASSQDPRGSSYEQYF. In DNA form, the CDR3 reads TGTGCCAGCAGCCAAGATCCTAGAGGCAGCTCCTACGAGCAGTACTTC.

This clonotype came up many times. The chain is built from TRBV4-1 and TRBJ1-2; TRBD1 aligns across 10 bases. The V and J ends lost 5 bases and 8 bases, in that order; junction bases with no gene match: 8. This CDR3 contains 14 residues. Germline V gene data show CDR1 as MGHRA and CDR2 as YSYEKL. CDR3 nucleotides: TGCGCCAGCAGCGCACCGGGACAGGGGAACGGCTACACCTTC. Encoded protein: CASSAPGQGNGYTF.

This clonotype showed up many times. The chain joins TRBV27 to TRBJ2-1; D is perhaps TRBD2 (5 bases). Germline V CDR1 and CDR2: MNHEY, SMNVEV (reference sequence). The CDR3 has 16 amino acids. V lost 7 bases and J lost 1, with 17 bases in between. The DNA for the CDR3 is TGTGCCAGCAAACTTGTGGGTGGCGGGTCCTACAATGAGCAGTTCTTC. This encodes CASKLVGGGSYNEQFF.